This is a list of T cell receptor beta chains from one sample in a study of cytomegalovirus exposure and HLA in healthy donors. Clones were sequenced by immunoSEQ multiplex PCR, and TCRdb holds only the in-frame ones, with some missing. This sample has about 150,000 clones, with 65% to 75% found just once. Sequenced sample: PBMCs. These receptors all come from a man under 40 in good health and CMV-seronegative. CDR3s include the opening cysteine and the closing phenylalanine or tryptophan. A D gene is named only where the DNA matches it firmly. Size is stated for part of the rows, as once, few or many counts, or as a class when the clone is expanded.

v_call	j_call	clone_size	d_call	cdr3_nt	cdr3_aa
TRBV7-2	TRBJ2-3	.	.	TGTGCCAGCAGCTTAGAGGGGGTCAGAGAACTTAGCACAGATACGCAGTATTTT	CASSLEGVRELSTDTQYF
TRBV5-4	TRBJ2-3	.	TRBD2	TGTGCCAGCAGCCTAGCGGGGAGGGATACAGATACGCAGTATTTT	CASSLAGRDTDTQYF
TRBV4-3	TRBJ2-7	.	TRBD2	TGCGCCAGCAGCCAGGGTTTAACCGGGACTAGCGGGCGAGGGTTCTCCTACGAGCAGTACTTC	CASSQGLTGTSGRGFSYEQYF
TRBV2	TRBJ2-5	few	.	TGTGCCAGCAGCGGACTGGAAGAGACCCAGTACTTC	CASSGLEETQYF
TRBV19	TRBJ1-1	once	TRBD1	TGTGCCAGTATTATGGGGACAGGCGGAGTCACTGAAGCTTTCTTT	CASIMGTGGVTEAFF
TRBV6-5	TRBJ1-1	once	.	TGTGCCAGCAGTTCTATTGGGGGGGAAGCTTTCTTT	CASSSIGGEAFF
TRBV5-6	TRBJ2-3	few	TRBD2	TGTGCCAGCAGCTCCAGACTAGCGGGCGGAGATACGCAGTATTTT	CASSSRLAGGDTQYF
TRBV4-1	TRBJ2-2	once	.	TGCGCCAGCAGCCAATCTCTGGGGAGCACCGGGGAGCTGTTTTTT	CASSQSLGSTGELFF
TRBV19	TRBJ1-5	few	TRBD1	TGTGCCAGTAGTAGAGGACAGGGTGGGGGTCAGCCCCAGCATTTT	CASSRGQGGGQPQHF
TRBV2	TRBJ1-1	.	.	TGTGCCAGCAGTGAAGATTTTCGGGGAGGGAATACTGAAGCTTTCTTT	CASSEDFRGGNTEAFF
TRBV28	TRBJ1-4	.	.	TGTGCCAGCAGTCAGGGGCGCCATGAAAAACTGTTTTTT	CASSQGRHEKLFF
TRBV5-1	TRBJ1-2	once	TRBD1	TGCGCCAGCAGCCTGGGACAGGGGACCTATGGCTACACCTTC	CASSLGQGTYGYTF
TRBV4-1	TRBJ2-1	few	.	TGCGCCAGCAGCCAAGATGCCTACCCAGGGAACAATGAGCAGTTCTTC	CASSQDAYPGNNEQFF
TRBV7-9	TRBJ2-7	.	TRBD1	TGTGCCAGCAGCTCCGGGACAGGGCCGAGTGACGAGCAGTACTTC	CASSSGTGPSDEQYF
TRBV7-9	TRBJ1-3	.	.	TGTGCCAGCAGCTTAGATGGCAGATTTGGAAACACCATATATTTT	CASSLDGRFGNTIYF
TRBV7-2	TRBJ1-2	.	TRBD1	TGTGCCAGCACCATAGGGGTGGGGACAGGGGGCGGCTATGGCTACCCCTTC	CASTIGVGTGGGYGYPF
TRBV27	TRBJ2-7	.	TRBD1	TGTGCCAGCTCCCGGGACAGGGCCCCAGTGCAGTACTTC	CASSRDRAPVQYF
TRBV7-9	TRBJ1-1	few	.	TGTGCCAGCAGTCGAGCAGGGTACACTGAAGCTTTCTTT	CASSRAGYTEAFF
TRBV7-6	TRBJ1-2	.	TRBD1	TGTGCCAGCAGCTTTTTGTATAGACAGGGGGCCGGCTACACCTTC	CASSFLYRQGAGYTF
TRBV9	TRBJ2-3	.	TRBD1	TGTGCCAGCAGCTTTACAGGGGGCGCGTTTGACGCAGATACGCAGTATTTT	CASSFTGGAFDADTQYF
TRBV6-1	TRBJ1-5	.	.	TGTGCCAGCAGTGTTTCCGGGTATCAGCCCCAGCATTTT	CASSVSGYQPQHF
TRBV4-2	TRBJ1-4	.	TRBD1	TGTGCCAGCAGCCGGAACAGGGGCCCAACTAATGAAAAACTGTTTTTT	CASSRNRGPTNEKLFF
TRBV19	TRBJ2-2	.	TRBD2	TGTGCCAGTAGTATATCTACTAGCGGGGGCTCCGGCGGGGAGCTGTTTTTT	CASSISTSGGSGGELFF